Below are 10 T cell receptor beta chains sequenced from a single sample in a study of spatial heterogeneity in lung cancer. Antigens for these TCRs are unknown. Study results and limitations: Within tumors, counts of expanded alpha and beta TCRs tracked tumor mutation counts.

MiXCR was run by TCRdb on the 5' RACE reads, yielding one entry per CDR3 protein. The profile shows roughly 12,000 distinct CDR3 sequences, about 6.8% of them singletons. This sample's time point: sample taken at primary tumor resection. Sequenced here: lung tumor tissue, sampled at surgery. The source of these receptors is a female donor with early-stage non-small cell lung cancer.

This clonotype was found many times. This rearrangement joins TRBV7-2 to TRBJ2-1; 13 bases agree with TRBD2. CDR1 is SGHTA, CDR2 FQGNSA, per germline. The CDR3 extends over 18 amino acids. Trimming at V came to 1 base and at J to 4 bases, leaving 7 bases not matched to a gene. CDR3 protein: CASSLVAGLAGEYNEQFF. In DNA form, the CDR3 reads TGTGCCAGCAGCTTAGTAGCCGGACTAGCGGGAGAGTACAATGAGCAGTTCTTC.

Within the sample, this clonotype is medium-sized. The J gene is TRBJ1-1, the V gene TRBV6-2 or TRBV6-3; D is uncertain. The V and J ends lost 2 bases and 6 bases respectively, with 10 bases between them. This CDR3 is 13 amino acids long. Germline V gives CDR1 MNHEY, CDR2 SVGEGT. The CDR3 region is CASSYRVRAEAFF. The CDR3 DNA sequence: TGTGCCAGCAGTTACAGGGTCCGGGCTGAAGCTTTCTTT.

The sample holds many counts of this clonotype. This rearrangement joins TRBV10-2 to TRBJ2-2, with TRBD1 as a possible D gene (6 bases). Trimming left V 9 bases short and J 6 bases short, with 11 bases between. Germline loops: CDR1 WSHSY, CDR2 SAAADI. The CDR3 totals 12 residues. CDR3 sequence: CASFRGAGELFF. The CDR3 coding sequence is TGCGCCAGTTTCAGGGGAGCCGGGGAGCTGTTTTTT.

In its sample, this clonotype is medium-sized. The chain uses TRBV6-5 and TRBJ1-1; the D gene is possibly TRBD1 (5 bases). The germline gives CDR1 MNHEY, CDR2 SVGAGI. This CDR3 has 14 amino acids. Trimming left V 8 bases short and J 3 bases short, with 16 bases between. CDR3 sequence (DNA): TGTGCCAGCCGTAGGATGGGGCAGGACACTGAAGCTTTCTTT. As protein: CASRRMGQDTEAFF.

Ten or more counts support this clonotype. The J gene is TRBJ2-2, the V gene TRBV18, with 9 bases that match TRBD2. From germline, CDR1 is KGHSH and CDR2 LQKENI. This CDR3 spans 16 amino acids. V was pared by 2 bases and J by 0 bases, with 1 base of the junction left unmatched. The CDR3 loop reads CASSPKREANTGELFF. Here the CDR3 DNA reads TGTGCCAGCTCACCAAAGCGGGAGGCGAACACCGGGGAGCTGTTTTTT.

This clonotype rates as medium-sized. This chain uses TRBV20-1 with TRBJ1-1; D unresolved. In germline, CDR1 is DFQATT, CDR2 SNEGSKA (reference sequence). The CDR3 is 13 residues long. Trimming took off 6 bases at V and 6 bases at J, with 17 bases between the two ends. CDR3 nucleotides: TGCAGTGCCACGCGGCCTAGCGGCTCTGAAGCTTTCTTT. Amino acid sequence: CSATRPSGSEAFF.

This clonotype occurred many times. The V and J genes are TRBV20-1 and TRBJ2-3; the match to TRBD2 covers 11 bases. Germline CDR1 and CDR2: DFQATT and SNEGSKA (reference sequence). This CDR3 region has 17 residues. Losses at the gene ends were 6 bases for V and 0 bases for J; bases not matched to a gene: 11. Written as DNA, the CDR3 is TGCAGTGCCGTCGAACCGACTAGCGGGATGAGCACAGATACGCAGTATTTT. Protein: CSAVEPTSGMSTDTQYF.

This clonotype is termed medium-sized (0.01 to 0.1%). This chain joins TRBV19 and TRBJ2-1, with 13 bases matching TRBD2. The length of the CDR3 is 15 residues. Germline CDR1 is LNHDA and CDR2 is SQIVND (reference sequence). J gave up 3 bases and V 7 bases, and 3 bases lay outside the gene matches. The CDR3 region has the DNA TGTGCCAGTAAAACTAGCGGGAGGGACTACAATGAGCAGTTCTTC. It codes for CASKTSGRDYNEQFF.

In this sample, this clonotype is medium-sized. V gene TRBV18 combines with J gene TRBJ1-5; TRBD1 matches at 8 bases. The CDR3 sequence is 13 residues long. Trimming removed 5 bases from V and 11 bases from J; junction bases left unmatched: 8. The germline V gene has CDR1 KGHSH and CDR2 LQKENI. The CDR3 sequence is CASSWDRISAQHF. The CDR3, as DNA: TGTGCCAGCTCATGGGACAGGATCTCGGCCCAGCATTTT.

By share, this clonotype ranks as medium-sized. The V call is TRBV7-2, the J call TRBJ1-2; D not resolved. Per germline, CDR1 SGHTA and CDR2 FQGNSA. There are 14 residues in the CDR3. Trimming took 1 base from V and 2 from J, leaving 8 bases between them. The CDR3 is CASSLGRQNYGYTF. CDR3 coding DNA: TGTGCCAGCAGCTTAGGAAGGCAGAACTATGGCTACACCTTC.